This T cell receptor (beta chain) was sequenced for a study of cytomegalovirus exposure and HLA in healthy donors. While the first cohort had 600 to 750 subjects, the donors belonged to the separate validation cohort of roughly 130 subjects. The assay was immunoSEQ multiplex PCR, and TCRdb's table has in-frame clones only and misses some. The sample shows some 230,000 clones, around 90% of them seen only once. In regard to this clone: Antigen specificity is unknown.

CDR3 size: 13 residues. V was pared by 10 bases and J by 0 bases, with 6 bases of the junction left unmatched. Looked up from germline, CDR1 is LNHDA and CDR2 is SQIVND (reference sequence). Whole-study findings and limits: As was reported, the classifier diagnosed cytomegalovirus status with high specificity and sensitivity. For most TCR sequences rarity was the rule, although some public TCRs occurred in many donors.

The clonotype was recovered from a woman between 18 and 29 years old in good health and CMV-seronegative. Sequencing input: PBMCs. The rearrangement joins TRBV19 to TRBJ2-7; TRBD2 aligns across 7 bases. The DNA of the CDR3 is TGTGCCACCGCGAGCGGGAACTCCTACGAGCAGTACTTC. Protein product: CATASGNSYEQYF.